Each of the 13 T cell receptor beta chains below was sequenced from the same sample in a study of T cell responses to AZD1222 COVID-19 vaccine. This table comes from immunoSEQ multiplex PCR, and its TCRdb copy is limited to in-frame clones, with some not included. Of fewer than 150,000 clones in the sample, around 83% are singletons; the top ten hold about 16%. The sequencing here drew on peripheral blood, taken 28 days after the second AZD1222 dose. The origin of the receptors is an adult who received the AZD1222 COVID-19 vaccine.

The genes are TRBV11-3 and TRBJ2-7, with 8 positions matching TRBD1. This CDR3 has 18 amino acids. The J segment lost 2 bases and the V segment lost 4 bases, leaving 16 bases of the junction unmatched. Germline V gives CDR1 SGHNT, CDR2 YENEEA. The DNA of the CDR3 is TGTGCCAGCAGCTGCCCCGGCTTCCGGACAGGGATCACCTACGAGCAGTACTTC. Translation gives CASSCPGFRTGITYEQYF.

The chain recombines TRBV21-1 with TRBJ2-2; the listed D gene, TRBD2, was not tested against the DNA. TRBV21-1 constitutes a pseudogene. This CDR3 spans 14 amino acids. In nucleotides, the CDR3 is TGTGCCAGCAGAGGGTGGCGGGAGCACGGGGAGCTGTTTTTT. This sequence encodes CASRGWREHGELFF.

This clone was counted a few times. The rearrangement joins TRBV3-1 (or the pseudogene TRBV3-2) to TRBJ2-6; 11 bases map to TRBD1. V shed 4 bases, J shed 0 bases, and the junction held 2 bases outside the gene matches. This CDR3 has 17 residues. The V gene's germline CDR1 is LGHDT and CDR2 YNNKEL (reference sequence). The CDR3 reads CASSRGTGGSGANVLTF. The CDR3 region has the DNA TGTGCCAGCAGCCGAGGGACAGGGGGCTCTGGGGCCAACGTCCTGACTTTC.

V usage is TRBV11-2 and J usage is TRBJ1-2, with TRBD1 identical over 9 bases. Germline lookup yields CDR1 SGHAT and CDR2 FQNNGV. This CDR3 is 14 amino acids long. The ends lost 5 bases at V and 7 bases at J; junction bases unmatched: 8. CDR3 in DNA: TGTGCCAGCAGCCGATCACAGGGGGCATTTGGCTACACCTTC. This codes for CASSRSQGAFGYTF.

The chain uses TRBV12-3 or TRBV12-4 and TRBJ1-2; D uncertain. Trimming shortened V by 6 bases and J by 14 bases, and 13 bases separated the two germline ends. This CDR3 contains 10 residues. DNA for the CDR3: TGTGCCAGCAGAGGAGGTTCTGAGACCTTC. Protein sequence: CASRGGSETF.

This sequence joins TRBV12-3 or TRBV12-4 and TRBJ1-2, with a weak D call TRBD1 (5 bases). The CDR3 covers 13 residues. Trimming shortened V by 6 bases and J by 14 bases, and 22 bases separated the two germline ends. The CDR3 DNA reads as TGTGCCAGCAGCCCCGGGGCAGGGATCAGTAGGACCTTC. Protein product: CASSPGAGISRTF.

The V and J genes are TRBV7-6 and TRBJ2-1, with 11 nucleotides matching TRBD2. V lost 2 bases to trimming and J lost 7 bases; unmatched junction nucleotides: 13. Germline CDR1 and CDR2: SGHVS and FNYEAQ. The CDR3 spans 18 residues. The DNA of the CDR3 is TGTGCCAGCAGCTTAATAACTATCACTAGCGGGGGCTGGAATGAGCAGTTCTTC. Translating gives CASSLITITSGGWNEQFF. The full variable domain, in which reference TRBV7-6 and TRBJ2-1 provide the parts outside the CDR3, is GAGVSQSPRYKVTKRGQDVALRCDPISGHVSLYWYRQALGQGPEFLTYFNYEAQQDKSGLPNDRFSAERPEGSISTLTIQRTEQRDSAMYRCASSLITITSGGWNEQFFGPGTRLTVL.

The chain links TRBV7-2 to TRBJ2-3; D is unresolved. The CDR3 totals 18 residues. The germline gives CDR1 SGHTA, CDR2 FQGNSA. V was pared by 3 bases and J by 2 bases, with 21 bases between. In DNA form, the CDR3 reads TGTGCCAGCAGCTTCAAGTGGTCGGGCCAGGTAGCCACAGATACGCAGTATTTT. Its protein product is CASSFKWSGQVATDTQYF.

The chain combines TRBV9 with TRBJ2-3; D possibly corresponds to TRBD2 (5 bases). The CDR3 is 13 residues long. From germline, CDR1 is SGDLS and CDR2 YYNGEE. V lost 4 bases, J lost 5 bases, and 11 bases lay in between. The CDR3 is CASSRSSGDTQYF. CDR3 coding DNA: TGTGCCAGCAGCCGCTCCAGCGGAGATACGCAGTATTTT.

The genes are TRBV19 and TRBJ1-1, with D uncertain. This CDR3 contains 14 residues. The V gene's germline CDR1 is LNHDA and CDR2 SQIVND (reference sequence). V was pared by 8 bases and J by 1 base, with 14 bases between. CDR3 sequence (DNA): TGTGCCAGTGGAGCCGGGGTCCGGAACACTGAAGCTTTCTTT. Translating gives CASGAGVRNTEAFF.

V usage is TRBV20-1 and J usage is TRBJ1-2; D call uncertain. The V gene's germline CDR1 is DFQATT and CDR2 SNEGSKA (reference sequence). V lost 3 bases and J 9 bases, leaving 8 bases between the germline ends. The CDR3 covers 10 residues. The CDR3 bases are TGCAGTGCTAGGTCCCGGCGCTACACCTTC. The encoded protein is CSARSRRYTF.

This clone was recorded once. The rearrangement uses TRBV6-5 and TRBJ2-3, with 8 positions matching TRBD2. CDR3 length equals 15 residues. The V and J ends lost 2 bases and 4 bases, in that order; junction bases with no gene match: 5. Per the germline V gene, CDR1 is MNHEY and CDR2 is SVGAGI. The CDR3 protein is CASSYDGGASDTQYF. The CDR3 DNA is TGTGCCAGCAGTTACGACGGGGGGGCGTCAGATACGCAGTATTTT.

The rearrangement uses TRBV7-8 and TRBJ2-2, with D perhaps matching TRBD1 or TRBD2 (5 bases each). Trimming stripped 8 bases from V and 5 bases from J, with 15 bases between. Per germline, CDR1 SGHVS and CDR2 FQNEAQ. This CDR3 is 14 amino acids long. The CDR3 here is CASPRRGATGELFF. The CDR3 DNA follows: TGTGCCAGCCCCCGGAGAGGGGCTACCGGGGAGCTGTTTTTT.